The present entry profiles one TCR beta chain with its context. Its target antigen remains unknown. Base qualities were left out, and no much larger clone turns up one base away. Using the deep immunoSEQ assay, multiplex PCR amplified TCR CDR3 regions from genomic DNA. Genomic DNA extracted from each cell subset was distributed evenly over all wells of several immunoSEQ 96-well plates, and each plate served as one replicate. For sorted subsets, 200 ng of genomic DNA, equivalent to some 30,000 T cell genomes, went into each replicate PCR. The purified libraries were quantified using a Qubit 3.0 fluorometer, sized with a Bioanalyzer 2100, and then quantified again using the KAPA Library Quantification kit. Every immunoSEQ 96-well plate was sequenced on a separate single-read 150-cycle Illumina NextSeq 550 flow cell. Under the source paper's analysis protocol: Because only junctional sequences without quality scores were contained in the immunoSEQ output, filtering matching that applied to full-length reads could not be performed. To assign V/J genes and CDR3, sequences were annotated against IMGT germline references using PyIR, a Python wrapper for IgBLAST v1.9. Reads were removed for weak V/J assignments (E-value above 1e-6), missing CDR3, stop codons, out-of-frame junctions, or ambiguous translated residues. V3J clonotypes were defined as sequences sharing the same inferred V gene, J gene, and CDR3 amino acid sequence. The percentage overlap between two repertoires was calculated by dividing the number of shared unique clonotypes by the size of the smaller repertoire. RTK rarefaction, the Chao1 estimator, and Recon v2.1 estimates of unobserved clonotypes were used to assess repertoire richness. Generation probabilities were computed with OLGA for all TCRbeta clonotypes obtained by the gDNA method from a few donors. TCRdb carries this immuneACCESS record with in-frame sequences only. Its versions omit some clonotypes, under half of them owing to an unresolved V gene in the studies checked, with the rest unexplained. Clone size and the V and J calls come from that table; the DNA yielded D and trimming. The sample table shows millions of clones, and about 93% are seen once. The ten largest make up 1.5% to 2% of the sample.

V and J are truncated by 3 bases and 8 bases respectively, leaving an intervening sequence of 20 bases. The CDR3 has 16 amino acids, counting the end cysteine and phenylalanine. Of the read, only the CDR3 DNA is kept; its 48 bases are in frame from base 1. CDR1 is given as MRHNA and CDR2 as SNTAGT, both from the germline V gene. The data were taken from a study of shared clonotypes between healthy human individuals (dated by TCRdb to the early 2020s). Context from the whole study: The cohort included three men and two women between 18 and 49 years of age. The study deeply sequenced blood TCR repertoires of about 5 healthy adults to estimate repertoire size and the extent of clonotype sharing between individuals. For each donor, three plates each were used for CD4 naive and CD4 memory, two plates were used for CD8 naive, and one plate was used for CD8 memory. Different laboratories and diverse techniques were used to prepare libraries and sequence TCR repertoires, to increase sequencing depth and limit assay-specific biases. Leukapheresis yielded between about 0.85 and 10 billion PBMCs per donor.

CD8 naive samples were obtained by positive selection for CCR7 among CD45RO-negative cells, yielding a CD45RA+CCR7+ population from which TemRA cells were excluded. Healthy HIV-negative adults with no recently reported acute infections or vaccinations were included as donors. All donors were Caucasian adults living in Nashville, Tennessee, USA. Blood was obtained by leukapheresis, after which PBMCs were separated by Ficoll-Histopaque density gradient centrifugation and cryopreserved in liquid nitrogen vapor phase. Purity and quantity of every magnetically sorted T cell population were checked by analytical flow cytometry. Genomic DNA was isolated from every sorted fraction and measured by UV absorbance on a Nanodrop 2000c. On the study overall, not on this receptor specifically: Naive subsets generally had larger estimated clonotype richness than memory subsets. Compared with non-shared clonotypes, the clonotypes found in all four sorted-subset donors had higher generation probabilities. Sampling was limited to blood, and TCR repertoires in tissue likely differ from TCR repertoires in blood. About 5% of naive CD4, 3.5% of naive CD8, roughly 2.5% of memory CD4, and 0.4% of memory CD8 clonotypes were shared across several donors. Based on pairwise subsampling, the degree of clonotype sharing among donors was expected to be affected by sequencing depth. Incomplete sequencing was indicated by rarefaction of sorted-subset datasets, despite the large sequencing depth. Because the study included a small number of donors, the genetic and exposure-history diversity represented was limited.

The chain couples TRBV6-4 to TRBJ2-1, and the D gene may be TRBD1, 7 bases matching. The sample taken for sequencing was naive CD8+ T cells from PBMCs. The intended sense of this specimen's cell subset or site label: CD45RA+CCR7+. This receptor was obtained from a man between 18 and 35 years old in good health. Some clones in this sample may be carry-over from other donors' samples. The nucleotide sequence is given as TGTGCCAGCAGTGATAGGCGGGACAGACCTACACATGAGCAGTTCTTC. It translates to CASSDRRDRPTHEQFF.